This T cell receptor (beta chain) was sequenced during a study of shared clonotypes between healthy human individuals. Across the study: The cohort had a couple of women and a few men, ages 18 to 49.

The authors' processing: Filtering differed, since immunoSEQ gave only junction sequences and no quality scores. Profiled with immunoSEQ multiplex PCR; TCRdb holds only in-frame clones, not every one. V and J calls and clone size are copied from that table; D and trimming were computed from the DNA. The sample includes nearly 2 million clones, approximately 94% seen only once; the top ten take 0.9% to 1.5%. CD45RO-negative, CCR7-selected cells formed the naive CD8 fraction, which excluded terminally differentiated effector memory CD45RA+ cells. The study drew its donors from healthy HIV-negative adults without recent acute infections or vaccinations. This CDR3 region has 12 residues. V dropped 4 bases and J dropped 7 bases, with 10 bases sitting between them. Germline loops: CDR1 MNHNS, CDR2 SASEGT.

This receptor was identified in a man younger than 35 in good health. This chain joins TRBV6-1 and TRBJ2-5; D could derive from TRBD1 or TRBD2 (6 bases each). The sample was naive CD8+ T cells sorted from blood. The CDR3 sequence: CASSGGAWTQYF. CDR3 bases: TGTGCCAGCAGTGGGGGGGCCTGGACCCAGTACTTC.